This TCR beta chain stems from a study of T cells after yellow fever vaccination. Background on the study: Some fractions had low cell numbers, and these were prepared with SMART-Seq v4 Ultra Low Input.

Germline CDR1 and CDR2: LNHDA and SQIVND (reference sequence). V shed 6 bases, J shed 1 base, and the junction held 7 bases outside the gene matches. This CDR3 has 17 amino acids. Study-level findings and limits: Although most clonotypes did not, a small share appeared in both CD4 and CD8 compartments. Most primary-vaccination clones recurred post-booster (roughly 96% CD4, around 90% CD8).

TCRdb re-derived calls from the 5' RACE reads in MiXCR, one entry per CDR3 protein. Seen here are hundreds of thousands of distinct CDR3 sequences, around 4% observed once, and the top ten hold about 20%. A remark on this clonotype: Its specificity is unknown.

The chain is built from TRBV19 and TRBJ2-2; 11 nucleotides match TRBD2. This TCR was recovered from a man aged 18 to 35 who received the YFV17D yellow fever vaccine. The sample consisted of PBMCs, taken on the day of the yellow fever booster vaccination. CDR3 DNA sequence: TGTGCCAGTAGGAGCCTACTAGCGGGGGAGAACACCGGGGAGCTGTTTTTT. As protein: CASRSLLAGENTGELFF.